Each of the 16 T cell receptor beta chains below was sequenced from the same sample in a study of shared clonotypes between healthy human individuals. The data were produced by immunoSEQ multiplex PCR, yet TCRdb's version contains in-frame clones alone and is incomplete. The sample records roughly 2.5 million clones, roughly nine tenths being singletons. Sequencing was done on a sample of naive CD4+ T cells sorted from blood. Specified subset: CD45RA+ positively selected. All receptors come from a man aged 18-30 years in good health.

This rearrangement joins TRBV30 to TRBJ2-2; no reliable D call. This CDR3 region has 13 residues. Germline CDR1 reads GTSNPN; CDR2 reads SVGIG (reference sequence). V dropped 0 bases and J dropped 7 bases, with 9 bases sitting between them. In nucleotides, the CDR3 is TGTGCCTGGAGTGTATATTCGATCGGGGAGCTGTTTTTT. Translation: CAWSVYSIGELFF.

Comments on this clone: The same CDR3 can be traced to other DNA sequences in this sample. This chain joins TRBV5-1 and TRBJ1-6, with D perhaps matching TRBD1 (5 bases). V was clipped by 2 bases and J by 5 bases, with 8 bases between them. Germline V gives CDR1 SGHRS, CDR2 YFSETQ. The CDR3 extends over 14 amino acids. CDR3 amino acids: CASSFDRNNSPLHF. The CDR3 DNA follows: TGCGCCAGCAGCTTCGACAGAAATAATTCACCCCTCCACTTT.

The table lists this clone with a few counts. The CDR3 bases are TGTGCCAGTAGTAATAGACAGGGTCAAGCTTTCTTT. It codes for CASSNRQGQAFF. The rearrangement links TRBV19 to TRBJ1-1; 7 bases are shared with TRBD1. CDR1 is LNHDA, CDR2 SQIVND, per germline (reference sequence). Trimming removed 4 bases from V and 9 bases from J; junction bases left unmatched: 5. CDR3 length: 12 residues.

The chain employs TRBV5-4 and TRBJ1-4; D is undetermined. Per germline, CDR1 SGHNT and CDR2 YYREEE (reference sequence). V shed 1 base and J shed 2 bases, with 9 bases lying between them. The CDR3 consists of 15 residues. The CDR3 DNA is TGTGCCAGCAGCTTGTCTTCCGGTACTAATGAAAAACTGTTTTTT. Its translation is CASSLSSGTNEKLFF.

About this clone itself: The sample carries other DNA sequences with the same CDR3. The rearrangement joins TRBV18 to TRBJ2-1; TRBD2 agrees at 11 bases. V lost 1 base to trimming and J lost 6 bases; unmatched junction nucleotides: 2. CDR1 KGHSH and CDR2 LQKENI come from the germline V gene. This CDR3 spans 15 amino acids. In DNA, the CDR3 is TGTGCCAGCTCACCACTAGCGGGAGGGCCCAATGAGCAGTTCTTC. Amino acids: CASSPLAGGPNEQFF.

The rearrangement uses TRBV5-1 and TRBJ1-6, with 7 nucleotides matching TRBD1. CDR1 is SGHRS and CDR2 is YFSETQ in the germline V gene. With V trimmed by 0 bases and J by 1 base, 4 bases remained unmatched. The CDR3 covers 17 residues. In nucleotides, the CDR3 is TGCGCCAGCAGCTTGGACAGGGGAGGATCCTATAATTCACCCCTCCACTTT. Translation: CASSLDRGGSYNSPLHF.

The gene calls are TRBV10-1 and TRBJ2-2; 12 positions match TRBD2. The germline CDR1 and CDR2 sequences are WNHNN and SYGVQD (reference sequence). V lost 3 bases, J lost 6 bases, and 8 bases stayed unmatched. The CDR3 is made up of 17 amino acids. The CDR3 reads CASSETSGRFGAGELFF. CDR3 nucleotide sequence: TGCGCCAGCAGTGAAACTAGCGGGAGGTTCGGGGCCGGGGAGCTGTTTTTT.

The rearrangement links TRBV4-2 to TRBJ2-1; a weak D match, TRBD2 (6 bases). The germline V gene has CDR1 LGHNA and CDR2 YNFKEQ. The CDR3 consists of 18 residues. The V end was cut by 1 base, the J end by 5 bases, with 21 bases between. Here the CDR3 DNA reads TGTGCCAGCAGCCAAGGGTACTTAGCGGAGAGTAGTAACAATGAGCAGTTCTTC. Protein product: CASSQGYLAESSNNEQFF.

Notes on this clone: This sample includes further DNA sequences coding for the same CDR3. The CDR3, as DNA: TGCGCCAGCAGGCGGGGCCTCACAGATACGCAGTATTTT. It translates to CASRRGLTDTQYF. This chain connects TRBV5-1 to TRBJ2-3, with a tentative D call TRBD2 (6 bases). The germline V gene encodes CDR1 SGHRS and CDR2 YFSETQ. V lost 5 bases, J lost 2 bases, and 9 bases lay in between. This CDR3 contains 13 residues.

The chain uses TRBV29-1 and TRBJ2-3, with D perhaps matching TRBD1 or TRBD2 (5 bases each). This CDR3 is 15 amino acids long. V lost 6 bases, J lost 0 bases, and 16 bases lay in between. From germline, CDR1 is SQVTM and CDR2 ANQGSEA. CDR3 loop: CSVTGPSSSTDTQYF. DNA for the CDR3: TGCAGCGTGACGGGACCTTCTTCTAGCACAGATACGCAGTATTTT.

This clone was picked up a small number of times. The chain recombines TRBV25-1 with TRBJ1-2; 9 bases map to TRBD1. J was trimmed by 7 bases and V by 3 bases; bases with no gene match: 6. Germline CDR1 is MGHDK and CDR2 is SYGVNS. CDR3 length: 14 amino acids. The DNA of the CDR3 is TGTGCCAGCAGTGATATGGGACAGGGTAGTGGCTACACCTTC. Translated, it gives CASSDMGQGSGYTF.

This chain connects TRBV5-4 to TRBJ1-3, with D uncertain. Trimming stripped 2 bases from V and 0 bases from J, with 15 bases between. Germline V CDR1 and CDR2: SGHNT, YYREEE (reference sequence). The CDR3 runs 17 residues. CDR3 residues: CASSLIGRTSSGNTIYF. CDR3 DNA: TGTGCCAGCAGCTTAATCGGACGGACGAGCTCTGGAAACACCATATATTTT. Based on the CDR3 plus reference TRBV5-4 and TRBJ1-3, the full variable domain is ETGVTQSPTHLIKTRGQQVTLRCSSQSGHNTVSWYQQALGQGPQFIFQYYREEENGRGNFPPRFSGLQFPNYSSELNVNALELDDSALYLCASSLIGRTSSGNTIYFGEGSWLTVV.

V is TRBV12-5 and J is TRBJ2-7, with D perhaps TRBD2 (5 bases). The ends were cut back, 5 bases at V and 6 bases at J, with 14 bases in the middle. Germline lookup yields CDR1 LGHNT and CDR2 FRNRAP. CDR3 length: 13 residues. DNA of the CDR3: TGTGCTAGTGGTCCGCTTTTAGGAGGCGAGCAGTACTTC. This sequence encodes CASGPLLGGEQYF.

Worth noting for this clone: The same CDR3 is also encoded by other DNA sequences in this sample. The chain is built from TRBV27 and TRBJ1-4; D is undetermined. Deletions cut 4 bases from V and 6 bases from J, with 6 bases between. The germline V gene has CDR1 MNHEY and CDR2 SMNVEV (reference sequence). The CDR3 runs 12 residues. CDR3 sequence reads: CASSSGYEKLFF. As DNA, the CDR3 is TGTGCCAGCAGTTCTGGGTATGAAAAACTGTTTTTT.

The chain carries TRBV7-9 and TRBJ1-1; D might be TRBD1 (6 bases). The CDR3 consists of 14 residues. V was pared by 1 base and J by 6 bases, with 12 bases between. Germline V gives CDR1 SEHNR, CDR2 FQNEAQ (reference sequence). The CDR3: CASSLDGGRAEAFF. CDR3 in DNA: TGTGCCAGCAGCTTAGATGGGGGGCGGGCTGAAGCTTTCTTT. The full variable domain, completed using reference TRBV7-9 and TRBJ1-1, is DTGVSQNPRHKITKRGQNVTFRCDPISEHNRLYWYRQTLGQGPEFLTYFQNEAQLEKSRLLSDRFSAERPKGSFSTLEIQRTEQGDSAMYLCASSLDGGRAEAFFGQGTRLTVV.

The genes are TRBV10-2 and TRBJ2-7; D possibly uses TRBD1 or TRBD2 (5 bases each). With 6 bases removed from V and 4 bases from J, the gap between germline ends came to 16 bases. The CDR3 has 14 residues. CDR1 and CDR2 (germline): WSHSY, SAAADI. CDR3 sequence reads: CASRDKAPGYEQYF. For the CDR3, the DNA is TGCGCCAGCAGGGACAAAGCCCCGGGGTACGAGCAGTACTTC.